This TCR beta chain was identified during a study of blood T cells in healthy people across ages. General study findings and limits: Older individuals had lower TCR beta diversity per million T cells (the decline was roughly linear). It was found that TCR beta diversity correlated strongly with the percentage of naive T cells.

The CDR3 totals 16 residues. Per germline, CDR1 SGHRS and CDR2 YFSETQ. V shed 5 bases, J shed 1 base, and the junction held 9 bases outside the gene matches. A word on this clonotype: As yet, its antigen is unknown.

A J-beta primer mix and a sample-barcoded 5' primer were used in a second PCR of roughly 6 to 12 cycles. A single record per CDR3 protein comes from TCRdb applying MiXCR to the 5' RACE reads. Found here are some 1,500,000 distinct CDR3 sequences, around 40% of them singletons; the top ten hold roughly 3.7%. The receptor's source is a young woman in good health. The rearrangement links TRBV5-1 to TRBJ2-5, with 9 bases aligning to TRBD1. The sample taken for sequencing was blood. The CDR3: CASSMSGQGPQETQYF. CDR3 in DNA: TGCGCCAGCAGTATGTCGGGACAGGGTCCCCAAGAGACCCAGTACTTC.